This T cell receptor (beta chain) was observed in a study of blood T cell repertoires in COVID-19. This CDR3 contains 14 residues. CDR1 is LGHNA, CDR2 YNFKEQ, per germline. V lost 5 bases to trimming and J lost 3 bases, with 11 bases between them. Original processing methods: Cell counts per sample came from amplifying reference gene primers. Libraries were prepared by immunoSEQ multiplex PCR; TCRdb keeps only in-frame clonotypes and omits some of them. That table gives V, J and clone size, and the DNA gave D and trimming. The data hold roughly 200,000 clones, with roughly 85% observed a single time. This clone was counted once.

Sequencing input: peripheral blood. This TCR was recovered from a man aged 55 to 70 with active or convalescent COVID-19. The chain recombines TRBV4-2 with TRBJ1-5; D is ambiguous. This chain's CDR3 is CASSGSGLNQPQHF. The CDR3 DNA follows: TGTGCCAGCAGCGGGTCGGGTCTCAATCAGCCCCAGCATTTT.